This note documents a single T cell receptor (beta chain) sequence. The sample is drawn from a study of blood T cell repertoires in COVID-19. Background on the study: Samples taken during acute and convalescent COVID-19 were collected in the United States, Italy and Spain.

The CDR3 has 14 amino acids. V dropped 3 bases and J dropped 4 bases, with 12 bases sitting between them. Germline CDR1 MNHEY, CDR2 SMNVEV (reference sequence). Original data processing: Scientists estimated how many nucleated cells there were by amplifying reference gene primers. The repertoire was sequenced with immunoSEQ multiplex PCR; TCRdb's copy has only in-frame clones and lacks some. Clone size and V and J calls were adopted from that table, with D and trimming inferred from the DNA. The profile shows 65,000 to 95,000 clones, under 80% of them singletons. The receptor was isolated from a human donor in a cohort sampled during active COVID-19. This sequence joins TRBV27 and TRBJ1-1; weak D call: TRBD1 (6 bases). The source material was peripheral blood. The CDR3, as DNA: TGTGCCAGCAGTTTTGGGGGGGCGGCCACTGAAGCTTTCTTT. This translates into CASSFGGAATEAFF.